The 10 T cell receptor beta chains in this list originate from one sample, sequenced in a study of T cell responses to AZD1222 COVID-19 vaccine (dated by TCRdb to the early 2020s). Libraries were made using the immunoSEQ multiplex PCR assay. In TCRdb, the immuneACCESS table is reduced to in-frame sequences with V and J assigned. These tables do not hold every clone; where another copy was compared, an unresolved V gene accounts for under half, and the others remain unexplained. Within this sample are 99,000 or so clones, with 93% of them counted one time only. The top ten hold 4.5% to 5% of the sample. The label giving this sample's time point can be read as: baseline before first vaccination. Sample: peripheral blood, taken on day 0 of AZD1222 vaccination. These receptors all come from an adult in good health.

This rearrangement joins TRBV6-5 to TRBJ2-7; D is undetermined. Germline CDR1 is MNHEY and CDR2 is SVGAGI. The CDR3 runs 12 residues. Trimming removed 6 bases from V and 7 bases from J, with 13 bases in between. The CDR3 region has the DNA TGTGCCAGCAGCGACCACCGACAAGAGCAGTACTTC. Encoded protein: CASSDHRQEQYF.

The chain employs TRBV2 and TRBJ2-3, with 7 positions matching TRBD2. V lost 8 bases, J lost 0 bases, and 5 bases stayed unmatched. This CDR3 is built from 14 residues. Looked up from germline, CDR1 is SNHLY and CDR2 is FYNNEI. This chain's CDR3 is CASLAARSTDTQYF. Here the CDR3 DNA reads TGTGCCAGCCTAGCGGCCCGCAGCACAGATACGCAGTATTTT. The whole variable domain, filled in from reference TRBV2 and TRBJ2-3, reads EPEVTQTPSHQVTQMGQEVILRCVPISNHLYFYWYRQILGQKVEFLVSFYNNEISEKSEIFDDQFSVERPDGSNFTLKIRSTKLEDSAMYFCASLAARSTDTQYFGPGTRLTVL.

The chain is built from TRBV10-3 and TRBJ2-3; D is unresolved. The CDR3 covers 11 residues. Germline V CDR1 and CDR2: ENHRY, SYGVKD. V was clipped by 3 bases and J by 5 bases, with 3 bases between them. This chain's CDR3 is CAISEGDTQYF. CDR3 bases: TGTGCCATCAGTGAAGGAGATACGCAGTATTTT.

J is TRBJ2-7 and V is TRBV7-2; tentatively, D is TRBD2 (5 bases). The V and J ends lost 0 bases and 3 bases respectively, with 9 bases between them. This CDR3 comprises 14 residues. The germline gives CDR1 SGHTA, CDR2 FQGNSA. The CDR3 spells CASSLAVTNYEQYF. The CDR3 bases are TGTGCCAGCAGCTTAGCCGTGACTAACTACGAGCAGTACTTC.

The chain recombines TRBV4-1 with TRBJ2-3; D is unclear. Germline V gene sequence: CDR1 MGHRA, CDR2 YSYEKL. Trimming cost V 2 bases and J 4 bases, with 10 bases left between them. This CDR3 contains 14 residues. CDR3 in DNA: TGCGCCAGCAGCCAAACGAGGTGGGCAGATACGCAGTATTTT. This encodes CASSQTRWADTQYF.

The chain joins TRBV28 to TRBJ1-6; 12 bases are shared with TRBD1. The length of the CDR3 is 18 residues. Germline V gives CDR1 MDHEN, CDR2 SYDVKM. The V and J ends lost 7 bases and 5 bases, in that order; junction bases with no gene match: 12. The CDR3 nucleotides read TGTGCCAGCACCTCCATCGGGACAGGGGGCGACCATAATTCACCCCTCCACTTT. Translating it yields CASTSIGTGGDHNSPLHF. The variable domain in full, completed from reference TRBV28 and TRBJ1-6, reads DVKVTQSSRYLVKRTGEKVFLECVQDMDHENMFWYRQDPGLGLRLIYFSYDVKMKEKGDIPEGYSVSREKKERFSLILESASTNQTSMYLCASTSIGTGGDHNSPLHFGNGTRLTVT.

The sample holds a few counts of this clone. J is TRBJ2-5 and V is TRBV4-2, with 10 bases matching TRBD2. V trimming: 2 bases; J trimming: 5 bases; junction bases outside the gene matches: 8. The CDR3 loop spans 16 amino acids. Germline V CDR1 and CDR2: LGHNA, YNFKEQ. CDR3 DNA sequence: TGTGCCAGCAGCCAAATCCTAGCGGGAGAATCCGAGACCCAGTACTTC. Translation gives CASSQILAGESETQYF.

This chain joins TRBV18 and TRBJ1-2, with a tentative D call TRBD1 (5 bases). This CDR3 region has 14 residues. V was clipped by 3 bases and J by 5 bases, with 13 bases between them. Germline CDR1 and CDR2: KGHSH and LQKENI. CDR3 nucleotides: TGTGCCAGCTCACCCCAGCGGGGCGCTTATGGCTACACCTTC. Its protein is CASSPQRGAYGYTF.

V usage is TRBV7-3 and J usage is TRBJ1-1; D is unresolved. Germline V gene sequence: CDR1 SGHTA, CDR2 FQGTGA. V lost 5 bases and J lost 1, with 11 bases in between. CDR3 length: 14 amino acids. CDR3 coding DNA: TGTGCCAGCAGCAATGGCGGGAGGAACACTGAAGCTTTCTTT. Translated, it gives CASSNGGRNTEAFF.

The chain couples TRBV18 to TRBJ1-3; weak D call: TRBD1 (5 bases). This CDR3 has 17 residues. Germline CDR1 and CDR2: KGHSH and LQKENI. V was cut by 3 bases and J by 4 bases, with 19 bases left in between. The CDR3, as DNA: TGTGCCAGCTCACCTTCCGTCGGCAGGGCGAGAGGAAACACCATATATTTT. It encodes CASSPSVGRARGNTIYF.